This TCR beta chain was observed in a study of blood T cell repertoires in COVID-19. Study in general: PBMCs, B-cell-depleted T cells, or T cells provided the cDNA or gDNA that made up the material.

In the source study's methods: Estimation of nucleated cell counts was performed using reference gene primer amplification. The data were produced by immunoSEQ multiplex PCR, yet TCRdb's version contains in-frame clones alone and is incomplete. V, J and clone size were drawn from that table, and D and trimming were deduced from the DNA. In the table there are 160,000 or so clones, roughly 82% of which are singletons. Germline V gives CDR1 MDHEN, CDR2 SYDVKM. This CDR3 has 13 amino acids. V trimming: 6 bases; J trimming: 6 bases; junction bases outside the gene matches: 5. Input material: peripheral blood. The J gene is TRBJ2-7, the V gene TRBV28, with 10 nucleotides matching TRBD1. The origin of this receptor is a woman between 70 and 85 years old with acute or convalescent COVID-19. The CDR3 loop reads CASRTGGRGEQYF. Written as DNA, the CDR3 is TGTGCCAGCAGGACAGGGGGCCGGGGCGAGCAGTACTTC.